This T cell receptor beta chain was captured by sequencing in a study of blood T cell repertoires in COVID-19. Sequenced by immunoSEQ multiplex PCR; TCRdb stores in-frame clones only, minus some. The sample shows approximately 150,000 clones, 81% of them seen only once. This CDR3 is built from 12 residues. Germline values: CDR1 MNHEY, CDR2 SVGAGI. V was clipped by 9 bases and J by 1 base, with 9 bases between them. This clone appeared a few times. The sequenced sample was peripheral blood. The chain uses TRBV6-5 and TRBJ2-5; possible D gene TRBD1, 6 bases. The sequence was collected from a human donor in a cohort sampled during active COVID-19. CDR3 loop: CASRDTQETQYF. CDR3 bases: TGTGCCAGTAGGGACACCCAAGAGACCCAGTACTTC.